This T cell receptor beta chain was sequenced for a study of Graves' ophthalmopathy and Graves' hyperthyroidism. TCR beta CDR3 regions were amplified from RNA transcripts. RT-PCR was first run with HTBI primers, then multiplex PCR in a second round. A single record per CDR3 protein comes from TCRdb applying MiXCR to the multiplex PCR reads. The table includes about 620,000 distinct CDR3 sequences, 22% detected once. The sample consisted of peripheral blood. The TCR was taken from a woman under 30 with stable Graves' hyperthyroidism. Some clones in this sample may be carry-over from other donors' samples.

CDR3 coding DNA: TGCGCCAGCAGCCGCGGGACTAGCGGGGGCCCCACTAAAAACGAGCAGTACTTC. This sequence encodes CASSRGTSGGPTKNEQYF. This chain joins TRBV5-1 and TRBJ2-7, with 14 bases identical to TRBD2. The V gene end was trimmed by 4 bases and the J gene end by 5 bases; junction bases not matched to a gene: 14. The CDR3 loop spans 18 amino acids. Germline V lookup: CDR1 SGHRS, CDR2 YFSETQ.